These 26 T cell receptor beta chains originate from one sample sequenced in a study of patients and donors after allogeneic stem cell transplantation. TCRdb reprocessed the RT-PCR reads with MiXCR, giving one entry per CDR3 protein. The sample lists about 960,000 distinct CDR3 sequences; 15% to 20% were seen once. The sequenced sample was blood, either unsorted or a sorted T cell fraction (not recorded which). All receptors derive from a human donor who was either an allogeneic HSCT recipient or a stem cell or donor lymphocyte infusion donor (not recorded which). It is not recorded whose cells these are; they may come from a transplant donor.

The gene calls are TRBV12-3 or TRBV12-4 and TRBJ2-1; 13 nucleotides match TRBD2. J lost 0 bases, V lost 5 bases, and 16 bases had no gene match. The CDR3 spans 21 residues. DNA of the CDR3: TGTGCCAGCAGTCCGGGTGGACTAGCGGGAGAAGAATTCAGCTCCTACAATGAGCAGTTCTTC. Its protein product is CASSPGGLAGEEFSSYNEQFF.

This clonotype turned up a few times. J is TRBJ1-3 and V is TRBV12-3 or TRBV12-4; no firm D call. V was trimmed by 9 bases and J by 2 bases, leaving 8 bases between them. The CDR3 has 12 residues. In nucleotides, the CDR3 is TGTGCCAGGACCGGACCTGGAAACACCATATATTTT. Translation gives CARTGPGNTIYF.

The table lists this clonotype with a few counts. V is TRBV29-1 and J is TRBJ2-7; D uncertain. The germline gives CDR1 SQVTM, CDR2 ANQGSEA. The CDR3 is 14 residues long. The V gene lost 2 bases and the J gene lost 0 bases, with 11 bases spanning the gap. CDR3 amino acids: CSVEIGAVSYEQYF. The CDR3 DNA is TGCAGCGTTGAAATTGGTGCGGTCTCCTACGAGCAGTACTTC.

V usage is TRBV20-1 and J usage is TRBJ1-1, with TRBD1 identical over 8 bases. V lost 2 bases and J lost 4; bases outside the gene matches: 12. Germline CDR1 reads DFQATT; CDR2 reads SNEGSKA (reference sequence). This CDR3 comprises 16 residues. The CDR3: CSARQFDRGEGTEAFF. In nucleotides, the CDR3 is TGCAGTGCTAGACAGTTTGACAGGGGAGAGGGCACTGAAGCTTTCTTT.

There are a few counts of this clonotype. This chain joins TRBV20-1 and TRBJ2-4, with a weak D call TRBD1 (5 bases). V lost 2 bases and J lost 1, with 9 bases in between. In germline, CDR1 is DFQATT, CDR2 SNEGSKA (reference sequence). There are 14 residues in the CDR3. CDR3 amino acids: CSARPDSAKNIQYF. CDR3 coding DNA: TGCAGTGCTAGACCCGACAGTGCCAAAAACATTCAGTACTTC.

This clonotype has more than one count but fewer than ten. CDR3 sequence reads: CASSSRGSGRHDEQYF. The CDR3 DNA is TGTGCCAGCAGCTCACGAGGTAGCGGGAGGCACGACGAGCAGTACTTC. The rearrangement links TRBV11-2 to TRBJ2-7, with 10 bases lining up with TRBD2. The junction had 11 bases not matched to a gene; V was cut back by 4 bases and J by 5 bases. This CDR3 is 16 amino acids long. Germline V gene lookup returns CDR1 SGHAT and CDR2 FQNNGV.

CDR3 DNA sequence: TGCGCCAGCAGCCAACGGACAGGGGGCTGGGACGAGCAGTACTTC. Amino acid sequence: CASSQRTGGWDEQYF. The chain uses TRBV5-1 and TRBJ2-7; 11 bases match TRBD1. The germline V gene encodes CDR1 SGHRS and CDR2 YFSETQ. V was clipped by 4 bases and J by 5 bases; unmatched bases: 8. The CDR3 contains 15 residues.

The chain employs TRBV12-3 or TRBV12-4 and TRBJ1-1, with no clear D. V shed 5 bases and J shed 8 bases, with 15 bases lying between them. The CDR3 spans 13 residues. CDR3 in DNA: TGTGCCAGCAGTCCCCTCCACCGCGGAGAAGCTTTCTTT. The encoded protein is CASSPLHRGEAFF.

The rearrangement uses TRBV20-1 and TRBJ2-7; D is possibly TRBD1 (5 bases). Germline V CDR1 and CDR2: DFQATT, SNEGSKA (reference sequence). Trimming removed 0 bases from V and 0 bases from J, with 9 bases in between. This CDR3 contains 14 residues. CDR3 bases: TGCAGTGCTAGAGAACCAGGGTTCTCCTACGAGCAGTACTTC. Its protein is CSAREPGFSYEQYF.

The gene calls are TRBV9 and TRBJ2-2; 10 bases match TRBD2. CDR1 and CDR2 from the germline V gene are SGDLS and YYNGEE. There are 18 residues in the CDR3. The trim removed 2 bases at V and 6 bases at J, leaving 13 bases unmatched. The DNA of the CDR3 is TGTGCCAGCAGCGTTAAAAGCGGGGGGGCGGATTCGGCCGGGGAGCTGTTTTTT. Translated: CASSVKSGGADSAGELFF.

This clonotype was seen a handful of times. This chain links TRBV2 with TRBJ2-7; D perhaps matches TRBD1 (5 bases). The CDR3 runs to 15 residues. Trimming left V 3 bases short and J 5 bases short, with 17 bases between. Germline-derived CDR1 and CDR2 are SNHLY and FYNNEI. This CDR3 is CASSESGRDPHEQYF. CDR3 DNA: TGTGCCAGCAGTGAGTCCGGCAGGGATCCCCACGAGCAGTACTTC.

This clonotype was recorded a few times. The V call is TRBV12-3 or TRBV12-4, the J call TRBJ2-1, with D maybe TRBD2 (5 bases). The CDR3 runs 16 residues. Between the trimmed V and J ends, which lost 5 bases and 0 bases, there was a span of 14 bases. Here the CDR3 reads CASSPGKRSSYNEQFF. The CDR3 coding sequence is TGTGCCAGCAGTCCCGGGAAACGGAGCTCCTACAATGAGCAGTTCTTC.

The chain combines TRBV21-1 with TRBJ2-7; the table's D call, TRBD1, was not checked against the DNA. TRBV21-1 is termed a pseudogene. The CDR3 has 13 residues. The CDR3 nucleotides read TGTGCCAGCAGCAAAGGTAACCGGGGAGAGCAGTACTTC. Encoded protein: CASSKGNRGEQYF.

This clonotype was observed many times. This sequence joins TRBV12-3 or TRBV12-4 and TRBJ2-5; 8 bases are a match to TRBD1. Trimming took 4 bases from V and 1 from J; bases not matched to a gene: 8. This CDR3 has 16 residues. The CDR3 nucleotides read TGTGCCAGCAGTTCCCCCCCAGGACAGGGCCAAGAGACCCAGTACTTC. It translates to CASSSPPGQGQETQYF.

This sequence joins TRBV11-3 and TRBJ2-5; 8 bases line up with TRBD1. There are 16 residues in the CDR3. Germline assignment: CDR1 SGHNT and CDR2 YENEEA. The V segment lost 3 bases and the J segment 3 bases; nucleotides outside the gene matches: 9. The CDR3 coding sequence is TGTGCCAGCAGCTTTACCTTCACGGGACAGGAAGAGACCCAGTACTTC. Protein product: CASSFTFTGQEETQYF. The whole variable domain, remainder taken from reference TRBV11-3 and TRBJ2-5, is EAGVVQSPRYKIIEKKQPVAFWCNPISGHNTLYWYLQNLGQGPELLIRYENEEAVDDSQLPKDRFSAERLKGVDSTLKIQPAELGDSAVYLCASSFTFTGQEETQYFGPGTRLLVL.

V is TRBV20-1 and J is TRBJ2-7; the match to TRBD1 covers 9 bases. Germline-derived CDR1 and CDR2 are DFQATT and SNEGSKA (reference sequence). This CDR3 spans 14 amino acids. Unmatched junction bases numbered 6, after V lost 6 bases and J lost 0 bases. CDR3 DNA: TGCAGTGCGGGGCTGGGACAGGGCTCCTACGAGCAGTACTTC. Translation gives CSAGLGQGSYEQYF.

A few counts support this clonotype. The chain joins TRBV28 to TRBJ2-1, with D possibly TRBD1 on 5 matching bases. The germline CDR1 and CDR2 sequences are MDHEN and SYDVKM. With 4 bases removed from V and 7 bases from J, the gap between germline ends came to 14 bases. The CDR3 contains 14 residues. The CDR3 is CASSSLTDSNEQFF. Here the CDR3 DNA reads TGTGCCAGCAGTTCCTTGACAGATAGTAATGAGCAGTTCTTC.

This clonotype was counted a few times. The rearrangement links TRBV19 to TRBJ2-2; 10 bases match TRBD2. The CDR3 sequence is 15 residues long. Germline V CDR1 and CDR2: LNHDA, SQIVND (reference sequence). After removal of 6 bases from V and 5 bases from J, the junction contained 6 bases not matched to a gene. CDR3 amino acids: CASRRTSGDTGELFF. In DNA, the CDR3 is TGTGCCAGTAGGCGGACTAGCGGAGATACCGGGGAGCTGTTTTTT.

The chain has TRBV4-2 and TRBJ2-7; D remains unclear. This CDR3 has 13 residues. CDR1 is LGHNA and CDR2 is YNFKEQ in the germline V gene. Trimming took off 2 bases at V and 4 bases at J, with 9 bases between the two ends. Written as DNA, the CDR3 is TGTGCCAGCAGCCAAAACAGCGAGTACGAGCAGTACTTC. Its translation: CASSQNSEYEQYF.

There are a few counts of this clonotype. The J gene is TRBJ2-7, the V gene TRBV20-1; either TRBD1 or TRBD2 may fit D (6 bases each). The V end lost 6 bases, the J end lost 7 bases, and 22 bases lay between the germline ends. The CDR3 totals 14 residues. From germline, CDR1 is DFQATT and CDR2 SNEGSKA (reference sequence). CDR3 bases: TGCAGTGCCCGAGGGGGGCGGACCCGGGGGGAGCAGTACTTC. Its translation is CSARGGRTRGEQYF.

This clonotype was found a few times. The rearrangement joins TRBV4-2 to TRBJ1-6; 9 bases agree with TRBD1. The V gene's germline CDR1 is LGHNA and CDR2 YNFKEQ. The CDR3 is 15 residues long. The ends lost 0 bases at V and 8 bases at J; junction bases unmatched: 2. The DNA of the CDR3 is TGTGCCAGCAGCCAAGAAAGACAGGGGGATTCACCCCTCCACTTT. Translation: CASSQERQGDSPLHF.

CDR3 in amino acids: CASSLARETTGRGEKLFF. The CDR3 DNA reads TGTGCCAGCAGTTTAGCCCGAGAGACGACAGGGCGAGGTGAAAAACTGTTTTTT. The J gene is TRBJ1-4, the V gene TRBV12-3 or TRBV12-4, with 7 bases aligning to TRBD1. Germline trimming cut 0 bases from V and 7 bases from J; bases unmatched to any gene: 14. This CDR3 comprises 18 residues.

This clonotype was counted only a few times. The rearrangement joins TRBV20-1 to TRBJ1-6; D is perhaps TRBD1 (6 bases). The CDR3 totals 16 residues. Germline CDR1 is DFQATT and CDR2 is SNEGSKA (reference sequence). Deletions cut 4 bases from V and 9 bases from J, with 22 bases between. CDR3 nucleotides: TGCAGTGCTAAGAGGGGTCGGGACACTCCGCGTTCACCCCTCCACTTT. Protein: CSAKRGRDTPRSPLHF.

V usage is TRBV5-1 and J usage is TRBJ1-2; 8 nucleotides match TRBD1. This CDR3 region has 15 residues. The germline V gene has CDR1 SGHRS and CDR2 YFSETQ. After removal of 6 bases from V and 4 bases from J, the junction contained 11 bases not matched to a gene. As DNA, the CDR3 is TGCGCCAGCAAACCGGGACAGGCTTATTCCTATGGCTACACCTTC. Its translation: CASKPGQAYSYGYTF.

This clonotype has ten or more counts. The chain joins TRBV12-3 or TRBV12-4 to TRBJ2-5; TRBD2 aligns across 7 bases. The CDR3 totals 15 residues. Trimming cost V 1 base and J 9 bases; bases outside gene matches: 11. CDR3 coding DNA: TGTGCCAGCAGTTTAGAGCGGGGCGCCAAAATTCCCCAGTACTTC. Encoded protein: CASSLERGAKIPQYF.

The CDR3: CSVAGAADTQYF. The CDR3 coding sequence is TGCAGCGTAGCAGGGGCTGCAGATACGCAGTATTTT. V gene TRBV29-1 combines with J gene TRBJ2-3, with a possible D match to TRBD1 (6 bases). V was clipped by 6 bases and J by 4 bases, with 11 bases between them. The CDR3 spans 12 residues. Germline V gene sequence: CDR1 SQVTM, CDR2 ANQGSEA.